These 26 T cell receptor beta chains were sequenced from one sample in a study of blood T cells in healthy people across ages. With a J-beta primer mix and a sample-barcoded 5' primer, a second PCR ran about 7 to 12 cycles. TCRdb fed the 5' RACE reads into MiXCR, producing one record per CDR3 protein. The sample consists of about 670,000 distinct CDR3 sequences, about 51% of them appearing once. Sequencing used blood. These receptors were collected from an elderly woman in good health.

The chain carries TRBV7-2 and TRBJ1-2; 7 bases agree with TRBD1. The CDR3 runs to 17 residues. The V and J ends lost 5 bases and 2 bases, in that order; junction bases with no gene match: 14. The germline gives CDR1 SGHTA, CDR2 FQGNSA. CDR3 in amino acids: CASSIPSPRTGNYGYTF. Written as DNA, the CDR3 is TGTGCCAGCAGCATCCCGAGCCCCCGGACAGGCAACTATGGCTACACCTTC. The whole variable domain, remainder taken from reference TRBV7-2 and TRBJ1-2, is GAGVSQSPSNKVTEKGKDVELRCDPISGHTALYWYRQSLGQGLEFLIYFQGNSAPDKSGLPSDRFSAERTGGSVSTLTIQRTQQEDSAVYLCASSIPSPRTGNYGYTFGSGTRLTVV.

Of note for this clonotype: A read error may be the cause here, since a much bigger clone is one base away. The chain uses TRBV7-3 and TRBJ2-5; D may be TRBD1 (6 bases). The ends were cut back, 0 bases at V and 11 bases at J, with 16 bases in the middle. There are 14 residues in the CDR3. Germline V gene data show CDR1 as SGHTA and CDR2 as FQGTGA. CDR3 protein: CASSLTLDSNEQYF. In nucleotides, the CDR3 is TGTGCCAGCAGCTTAACGTTGGACAGCAATGAGCAGTACTTC.

J is TRBJ2-1 and V is TRBV5-1; D may be TRBD1 (6 bases). The J call is in doubt because the DNA end fits TRBJ2-7 better. CDR1 is SGHRS, CDR2 YFSETQ, per germline. The CDR3 spans 15 residues. The CDR3 here is CASSWSPGQYNEQYF. The CDR3, as DNA: TGCGCCAGCAGCTGGTCCCCCGGACAGTACAATGAGCAGTACTTC.

This clonotype was recorded only once. The chain joins TRBV11-2 to TRBJ2-5; D is unclear. The CDR3 length is 15 residues. The V gene's germline CDR1 is SGHAT and CDR2 FQNNGV. Trimming took 5 bases from V and 4 from J, leaving 17 bases between them. The CDR3 sequence: CASSGSQVARETQYF. In nucleotides, the CDR3 is TGTGCCAGCAGCGGGTCCCAGGTCGCTCGAGAGACCCAGTACTTC.

As to this clonotype: One end of the junction is discordant with germline, which a read error may explain. The chain joins TRBV3-1 to TRBJ2-2, with TRBD1 identical over 10 bases. This CDR3 comprises 16 residues. Germline CDR1 and CDR2: LGHDT and YNNKEL (reference sequence). The CDR3 DNA reads TGTGTCAGCAGCGGCACCGACAGGGGGCGCGTCGGGGAGCTGTTTTTT. Its protein is CVSSGTDRGRVGELFF. Combining the CDR3 with reference TRBV3-1 and TRBJ2-2 gives the whole variable domain DTAVSQTPKYLVTQMGNDKSIKCEQNLGHDTMYWYKQDSKKFLKIMFSYNNKELIINETVPNRFSPKSPDKAHLNLHINSLELGDSAVYFCVSSGTDRGRVGELFFGEGSRLTVL.

The gene calls are TRBV28 and TRBJ2-2, with no clear D. This CDR3 region has 14 residues. Germline CDR1 reads MDHEN; CDR2 reads SYDVKM. Deletions cut 3 bases from V and 9 bases from J, with 14 bases between. The CDR3 DNA follows: TGTGCCAGCAGTTTGCCTTCGCCGGTCCGGGAGCTGTTTTTT. This translates into CASSLPSPVRELFF.

The chain has TRBV9 and TRBJ1-6, with D hard to call. V shed 1 base and J shed 8 bases, with 7 bases lying between them. CDR3 length equals 13 residues. Germline CDR1 SGDLS, CDR2 YYNGEE. In DNA, the CDR3 is TGTGCCAGCAGCGTAAGGCTCGATTCACCCCTCCACTTT. As protein: CASSVRLDSPLHF.

The genes are TRBV30 and TRBJ1-4; TRBD1 might be the D (5 bases). Trimming removed 6 bases from V and 8 bases from J, with 10 bases in between. From germline, CDR1 is GTSNPN and CDR2 SVGIG (reference sequence). The CDR3 has 11 residues. The DNA of the CDR3 is TGTGCCTGTCGTGGGGGGGAAAAACTGTTTTTT. This codes for CACRGGEKLFF.

The chain recombines TRBV5-1 with TRBJ2-3; D is uncertain. Trimming cost V 0 bases and J 1 base, with 6 bases left between them. The V gene's germline CDR1 is SGHRS and CDR2 YFSETQ. The CDR3 loop spans 14 amino acids. The CDR3 DNA reads TGCGCCAGCAGCTTGGATCAGCGCACAGATACGCAGTATTTT. Translated: CASSLDQRTDTQYF.

Details on this clonotype: Since a much larger clone is just one base distant, this may be a read error. This sequence joins TRBV20-1 and TRBJ2-1, with D perhaps matching TRBD2 (6 bases). TRBJ2-7 explains the end of the DNA better; the J call may be wrong. The CDR3 covers 16 residues. Germline values: CDR1 DFQATT, CDR2 SNEGSKA (reference sequence). Here the CDR3 DNA reads TGCAGTGCTAGGGGGGGTCAGGGCGGAGTGTACAATGAGCAGTACTTC. It specifies CSARGGQGGVYNEQYF.

This rearrangement joins TRBV20-1 to TRBJ2-5; D might be TRBD1 (6 bases). This CDR3 has 15 residues. Germline-derived CDR1 and CDR2 are DFQATT and SNEGSKA (reference sequence). Between the trimmed V and J ends, which lost 0 bases and 1 base, there was a span of 12 bases. The CDR3 protein is CSARDSRGAQETQYF. The CDR3 coding sequence is TGCAGTGCTAGAGATTCCAGGGGAGCCCAAGAGACCCAGTACTTC.

In the case of this clonotype: Just one base apart from a much larger clone, this may be a read error. V gene TRBV7-2 combines with J gene TRBJ2-3, with a weak D call TRBD1 (5 bases). The CDR3 totals 17 residues. V was shortened by 2 bases and J by 0 bases, with 15 bases between the two germline ends. The V gene's germline CDR1 is SGHTA and CDR2 FQGNSA. CDR3 sequence: CASSLTGAARSTDTQYF. The DNA for the CDR3 is TGTGCCAGCAGCTTAACAGGAGCAGCGAGAAGCACAGATACGCAGTATTTT.

The chain uses TRBV6-2 or TRBV6-3 and TRBJ2-5; D is uncertain. CDR3 length equals 13 residues. V was pared by 2 bases and J by 11 bases, with 15 bases between. Germline assignment: CDR1 MNHEY and CDR2 SVGEGT. As DNA, the CDR3 is TGTGCCAGCAGTTACATTCGACCAGCAGAGCAGTACTTC. This translates into CASSYIRPAEQYF.

The rearrangement links TRBV24-1 to TRBJ2-5, with 8 positions matching TRBD1. The CDR3 contains 13 residues. Germline V CDR1 and CDR2: KGHDR, SFDVKD. The V gene end was trimmed by 9 bases and the J gene end by 4 bases; junction bases not matched to a gene: 6. CDR3: CATRDRTRETQYF. CDR3 nucleotide sequence: TGTGCCACCCGGGACAGGACGAGAGAGACCCAGTACTTC.

Of note for this clonotype: An end of the junction differs from the germline gene, which may be a read error. The chain uses TRBV7-2 and TRBJ2-1; 10 nucleotides line up with TRBD2. This CDR3 spans 17 amino acids. From germline, CDR1 is SGHTA and CDR2 FQGNSA. The CDR3 protein is CASSLVASGGFYNEQFF. DNA for the CDR3: TGCGCCAGCAGCTTAGTTGCTAGCGGGGGATTCTACAATGAGCAGTTCTTC. Complete variable domain (other parts from reference TRBV7-2 and TRBJ2-1): GAGVSQSPSNKVTEKGKDVELRCDPISGHTALYWYRQSLGQGLEFLIYFQGNSAPDKSGLPSDRFSAERTGGSVSTLTIQRTQQEDSAVYLCASSLVASGGFYNEQFFGPGTRLTVL.

The CDR3 nucleotides read TGTGCCAGCAGTCCCGGGACTACAACTAGCACAGATACGCAGTATTTT. This sequence encodes CASSPGTTTSTDTQYF. The chain uses TRBV12-3 or TRBV12-4 and TRBJ2-3; 7 nucleotides agree with TRBD2. J was trimmed by 0 bases and V by 5 bases; bases with no gene match: 8. The CDR3 sequence is 16 residues long.

The sample holds many counts of this clonotype. The V gene is TRBV5-5, the J gene TRBJ2-1; 13 positions agree with TRBD2. V was clipped by 4 bases and J by 11 bases; unmatched bases: 3. CDR3 length equals 13 residues. Per the germline V gene, CDR1 is SGHKS and CDR2 is YYEKEE (reference sequence). CDR3 amino acids: CASSVGLAGKQFF. CDR3 bases: TGTGCCAGCAGCGTGGGACTAGCGGGAAAGCAGTTCTTC.

The chain links TRBV7-3 to TRBJ1-6; 7 bases line up with TRBD1. The CDR3 covers 15 residues. J gave up 7 bases and V 1 base, and 4 bases lay outside the gene matches. Per germline, CDR1 SGHTA and CDR2 FQGTGA. The CDR3 DNA reads TGTGCCAGCAGCTTAATGGGCAGGGGGAATTCACCCCTCCACTTT. Amino acids: CASSLMGRGNSPLHF. Based on the CDR3 plus reference TRBV7-3 and TRBJ1-6, the full variable domain is GAGVSQTPSNKVTEKGKYVELRCDPISGHTALYWYRQSLGQGPEFLIYFQGTGAADDSGLPNDRFFAVRPEGSVSTLKIQRTERGDSAVYLCASSLMGRGNSPLHFGNGTRLTVT.

The chain links TRBV10-3 to TRBJ2-5; 8 bases are a match to TRBD1. The CDR3 sequence is 14 residues long. Germline loops: CDR1 ENHRY, CDR2 SYGVKD. The ends lost 2 bases at V and 5 bases at J; junction bases unmatched: 4. The CDR3 nucleotides read TGTGCCATCAGTGAGGCCCGGACAGGGGAGACCCAGTACTTC. Amino acid sequence: CAISEARTGETQYF.

This clonotype came up many times. CDR3 DNA: TGTGCCAGCAGCCAACTCTCAGGGGGCAATCAGCCCCAGCATTTT. Translated: CASSQLSGGNQPQHF. V and J are TRBV3-1 and TRBJ1-5; D is possibly TRBD1 (6 bases). Germline CDR1 LGHDT, CDR2 YNNKEL (reference sequence). V was clipped by 2 bases and J by 2 bases, with 10 bases between them. The CDR3 consists of 15 residues. Full variable domain (rest looked up from reference TRBV3-1 and TRBJ1-5): DTAVSQTPKYLVTQMGNDKSIKCEQNLGHDTMYWYKQDSKKFLKIMFSYNNKELIINETVPNRFSPKSPDKAHLNLHINSLELGDSAVYFCASSQLSGGNQPQHFGDGTRLSIL.

As for this clonotype: This may come from a read error, since a much larger clone is one base off. The CDR3 here is CSVGARGGEQYF. CDR3 nucleotides: TGCAGCGTTGGAGCCAGGGGGGGTGAGCAGTACTTC. The rearrangement joins TRBV29-1 to TRBJ2-5; either TRBD1 or TRBD2 may fit D (7 bases each). This CDR3 contains 12 residues. Germline CDR1 and CDR2: SQVTM and ANQGSEA. V was shortened by 4 bases and J by 11 bases, with 17 bases between the two germline ends.

With regard to this clonotype: A much larger clone lies one base from this, so it may be a read error. The V and J genes are TRBV3-1 and TRBJ1-2; D perhaps matches TRBD1 (5 bases). CDR1 LGHDT and CDR2 YNNKEL come from the germline V gene (reference sequence). The CDR3 is 13 residues long. Trimming pared 0 bases from V and 4 bases from J, leaving 6 bases between. CDR3 DNA: TGTGCCAGCAGCCAAGACAGGGCCTATGGCTACACCTTC. Translating gives CASSQDRAYGYTF.

This clonotype occurred many times. This chain joins TRBV3-1 and TRBJ2-1, with 9 bases fitting TRBD2. Germline V gene sequence: CDR1 LGHDT, CDR2 YNNKEL (reference sequence). V was pared by 7 bases and J by 7 bases, with 11 bases of the junction left unmatched. This CDR3 is built from 15 residues. CDR3: CASNYLAGAANEQFF. CDR3 nucleotide sequence: TGTGCCAGCAACTATTTAGCGGGGGCGGCGAATGAGCAGTTCTTC.

This chain joins TRBV12-3 or TRBV12-4 and TRBJ2-2, with a weak D call TRBD2 (5 bases). The CDR3 totals 16 residues. V was cut by 0 bases and J by 4 bases, with 12 bases left in between. The CDR3 nucleotides read TGTGCCAGCAGTTTAGCGCGGGCAGTCGGCACCGGGGAGCTGTTTTTT. Translated, it gives CASSLARAVGTGELFF.

This chain links TRBV7-2 with TRBJ2-1; D is ambiguous. Germline CDR1 reads SGHTA; CDR2 reads FQGNSA. V lost 7 bases and J lost 0, with 13 bases in between. The CDR3 spans 15 residues. The CDR3 nucleotides are TGTGCCAGCACTGTAGGCGGCAGCTCCTACAATGAGCAGTTCTTC. Translated, it gives CASTVGGSSYNEQFF.

V and J are TRBV3-1 and TRBJ2-2; D possibly corresponds to TRBD1 (5 bases). This CDR3 region has 13 residues. Trimming left V 3 bases short and J 5 bases short, with 7 bases between. CDR1 and CDR2 (germline): LGHDT, YNNKEL (reference sequence). In DNA, the CDR3 is TGTGCCAGCAGCCACAGGGATACCGGGGAGCTGTTTTTT. This codes for CASSHRDTGELFF.